Listed here is a single T cell receptor (beta chain). Seattle participants joined during active infection and were tracked over time. The data derive from a study of blood T cell repertoires in COVID-19. Study at large: Both acute and convalescent COVID-19 samples were obtained from the United States, Italy and Spain.

Original processing methods: Estimated nucleated cell counts came from reference gene primer amplification. Assay used: immunoSEQ multiplex PCR; TCRdb lists only in-frame clones, some missing. V and J calls and clone size are copied from that table; D and trimming were computed from the DNA. The sample has 300,000 to 450,000 clones, around 87% seen once. The CDR3 totals 14 residues. The ends were cut back, 1 base at V and 6 bases at J, with 13 bases in the middle. Germline CDR1 and CDR2: SGHVS and FNYEAQ. The chain couples TRBV7-6 to TRBJ2-7; D perhaps matches TRBD2 (6 bases). Specimen: peripheral blood. The sequence was obtained from a woman aged 55 to 70 with COVID-19, enrolled during active disease. CDR3 region: CASSLGDSTVEQYF. The CDR3 region has the DNA TGTGCCAGCAGCTTAGGGGACTCGACGGTCGAGCAGTACTTC.